These 11 T cell receptor beta chains share one sample of origin, sequenced in a study of blood T cells in healthy people across ages. For the second PCR, which ran for roughly 6 to 11 cycles, a sample-barcoded 5' primer and a J-beta primer mix were used. TCRdb reprocessed the 5' RACE reads with MiXCR, giving one entry per CDR3 protein. The table has fewer than 800,000 distinct CDR3 sequences, 45% to 50% seen once. Sequenced: blood. Every receptor here comes from an older woman in good health.

There are a few counts of this clonotype. The rearrangement joins TRBV20-1 to TRBJ2-1; 12 nucleotides match TRBD2. Trimming cost V 5 bases and J 0 bases; bases outside gene matches: 20. The CDR3 runs to 21 residues. Germline V gene data show CDR1 as DFQATT and CDR2 as SNEGSKA (reference sequence). The CDR3 sequence: CSASEKWASGRVLASYNEQFF. The DNA of the CDR3 is TGCAGTGCTTCCGAAAAATGGGCTAGCGGGAGGGTTTTGGCCTCCTACAATGAGCAGTTCTTC.

The rearrangement uses TRBV7-2 and TRBJ2-5; D ambiguous. The CDR3 consists of 15 residues. CDR1 and CDR2 (germline): SGHTA, FQGNSA. V gave up 1 base and J gave up 5 bases, with 14 bases separating them. This chain's CDR3 is CASSLDGRVRETQYF. CDR3 DNA sequence: TGTGCCAGCAGCTTAGACGGTAGGGTTCGGGAGACCCAGTACTTC.

The chain joins TRBV29-1 to TRBJ2-1, with a weak D call TRBD2 (6 bases). Germline assignment: CDR1 SQVTM and CDR2 ANQGSEA. The CDR3 runs to 17 residues. Trimming took off 1 base at V and 8 bases at J, with 24 bases between the two ends. The CDR3 bases are TGCAGCGTTGAAGGGCCGGGGACTGGGGTAACGTACGATGAGCAGTTCTTC. Translated, it gives CSVEGPGTGVTYDEQFF.

This clonotype has a count of ten or more. This chain joins TRBV6-2 or TRBV6-3 and TRBJ1-2; D perhaps matches TRBD1 (5 bases). This CDR3 has 13 amino acids. V gave up 2 bases and J gave up 9 bases, with 13 bases separating them. Germline CDR1 is MNHEY and CDR2 is SVGEGT. The CDR3 region is CASSYQEGIRYTF. CDR3 nucleotide sequence: TGTGCCAGCAGTTACCAGGAGGGGATCCGCTACACCTTC.

The rearrangement links TRBV7-2 to TRBJ2-1; the D gene could be TRBD1 or TRBD2 (5 bases each). The CDR3 runs 15 residues. Germline V lookup: CDR1 SGHTA, CDR2 FQGNSA. Trimming took 1 base from V and 12 from J, leaving 19 bases between them. The CDR3 nucleotides read TGTGCCAGCAGCTTAGGACGGGGCACCACTTCCTCGCAGTTCTTC. This encodes CASSLGRGTTSSQFF. The full variable domain, completed using reference TRBV7-2 and TRBJ2-1, is GAGVSQSPSNKVTEKGKDVELRCDPISGHTALYWYRQSLGQGLEFLIYFQGNSAPDKSGLPSDRFSAERTGGSVSTLTIQRTQQEDSAVYLCASSLGRGTTSSQFFGPGTRLTVL.

Only a few counts were recorded for this clonotype. The chain combines TRBV15 with TRBJ2-3; D is perhaps TRBD2 (6 bases). V lost 1 base to trimming and J lost 3 bases, with 11 bases between them. Per the germline V gene, CDR1 is LNHNV and CDR2 is YYDKDF (reference sequence). The CDR3 is 15 amino acids. CDR3 nucleotide sequence: TGTGCCACCAGCAGAGCTACGGGGAGGACAGATACGCAGTATTTT. Its protein is CATSRATGRTDTQYF.

This clonotype was found a few times. The CDR3 coding sequence is TGCAGTGCTGGTTTAAATGGACTAGCGGGCGGGGAGCTGTTTTTT. Its translation: CSAGLNGLAGGELFF. The J gene is TRBJ2-2, the V gene TRBV20-1; 11 bases are shared with TRBD2. The length of the CDR3 is 15 residues. The germline V gene encodes CDR1 DFQATT and CDR2 SNEGSKA (reference sequence). Unmatched junction bases numbered 9, after V lost 5 bases and J lost 7 bases.

The chain is built from TRBV20-1 and TRBJ1-1; D gene ambiguous. The germline V gene has CDR1 DFQATT and CDR2 SNEGSKA (reference sequence). V shed 2 bases and J shed 2 bases, with 15 bases lying between them. The CDR3 has 15 residues. The CDR3 DNA follows: TGCAGTGCTAGACCCCGGACGCGGTCAAACACTGAAGCTTTCTTT. It codes for CSARPRTRSNTEAFF.

A word on this clonotype: Just one base apart from a much larger clone, this may be a read error. V usage is TRBV20-1 and J usage is TRBJ2-5; 9 bases are shared with TRBD2. Germline CDR1 DFQATT, CDR2 SNEGSKA (reference sequence). J gave up 11 bases and V 3 bases, and 16 bases lay outside the gene matches. The CDR3 totals 15 residues. The DNA for the CDR3 is TGCAGTGCTAGGACTAGCGGAAGCGGGAAGTATGAGCAGTACTTC. It encodes CSARTSGSGKYEQYF.

This clonotype has more than one count but fewer than ten. CDR3 in DNA: TGTGCCAGCAAGCCAGGGGGCTTCGGAGGCTACACCTTC. It encodes CASKPGGFGGYTF. V gene TRBV2 combines with J gene TRBJ1-2, with TRBD1 matching 8 bases. The CDR3 contains 13 residues. Trimming removed 7 bases from V and 8 bases from J; junction bases left unmatched: 9. In germline, CDR1 is SNHLY, CDR2 FYNNEI.

In its sample, this clonotype was seen once. The V call is TRBV9, the J call TRBJ2-1, with D tentatively TRBD1 (6 bases). V was pared by 0 bases and J by 6 bases, with 13 bases between. This CDR3 contains 15 residues. Germline V gene lookup returns CDR1 SGDLS and CDR2 YYNGEE. The CDR3 DNA reads TGTGCCAGCAGCGTAGGAGTGAGACAGGTCAATGAGCAGTTCTTC. As protein: CASSVGVRQVNEQFF.